This T cell receptor beta chain comes out of a study of T cells after yellow fever vaccination (dated by TCRdb to the late 2010s). Context from the whole study: Libraries from fractions with low cell numbers were prepared with the SMART-Seq v4 Ultra Low Input RNA kit. To follow T-cell clones before and after both primary and booster YFV17D yellow fever vaccination, bulk TCR alpha and beta repertoires underwent longitudinal sequencing. Two healthy male donors made up the cohort, one aged 18 to 30 years and the other aged 30 to 39 years. Blood samples were taken at several timepoints before and after primary and secondary immunization, and bulk PBMC replicates and cell subsets were isolated. Study-wide conclusions, independent of this receptor: Compared with the primary T-cell response, the secondary T-cell response was weaker but faster, peaking on day 5 rather than day 15. Most clones expanded after primary vaccination (around 96% of CD4 and approximately 90% of CD8) were re-detected after the booster, suggesting that broad memory maintenance occurred. A small share of clonotypes was detected in both CD4 and CD8 compartments, with the overlap likely arising from convergent recombination. FACS-sorted repertoires could contain abundant contaminating clonotypes from the bulk population, so computational filtering was required. Because only a couple of donors were included in the study, the extent to which the findings can be generalized is limited.

Read against the paper, the sample's treatment or condition label means: live attenuated yellow fever vaccine strain. A standard Ficoll-Paque protocol was used to isolate PBMCs from peripheral blood. CD4 and CD8 T-cell fractions were isolated with Dynabeads CD4 and CD8 positive selection kits. TriZol was used to extract RNA from bulk PBMCs, from CD4 and CD8 fractions, and from dextramer-positive and dextramer-negative fractions. The germline V gene encodes CDR1 MNHEY and CDR2 SVGEGT. V is cut by 2 bases and J by 1 base, and the space between the germline ends is 14 bases. Inclusive of the bounding cysteine and phenylalanine, the CDR3 is 16 residues long. This entry keeps only the CDR3 DNA: 48 bases, framed from base 1. A remark on this clonotype: No cognate antigen has been identified for it. The record has no base qualities; no much larger clone is one base away.

TCR cDNA was synthesized by 5'RACE template switching, which introduced a universal primer site and unique molecular identifiers. Priming of cDNA synthesis was performed from both the TCR alpha and TCR beta constant segments. Libraries were amplified in two PCR steps, with sample barcodes and sequencing adapters added in the second step. Sequencing of the libraries was done on either Illumina HiSeq 2500 (2x100 bp) or NovaSeq (2x150 bp). The authors' pipeline ran thus. Demultiplexing of reads and collapsing into UMI consensus sequences were performed with MIGEC, and V(D)J alignment was carried out with MiXCR. Vaccine-responding clonotypes were identified with edgeR using replicate PBMC samples, with FDR below 0.01 and a log2 fold change above 5 up to day 15 being required. Each bulk clonotype was labeled CD4 or CD8 based on which sequenced repertoire, CD4 or CD8, contained the clonotype at higher abundance. TCRdb applied fastp at Q25 and MiXCR to the public reads, then kept only in-frame beta chains. CDR3 protein sequences are deduplicated, and each keeps its most common genes and DNA. TCRdb, rather than the study authors, made the V and J calls. The sample yields 200,000 to 300,000 distinct CDR3 sequences; 10% to 15% were counted once. The ten most abundant clones make up approximately 0.49% of the sample.

The rearrangement joined TRBV6-2 or TRBV6-3 to TRBJ2-5; the D element might be TRBD1 or TRBD2, as each aligns at 5 bases. The sequence was collected from a man younger than 40 who received the YFV17D yellow fever vaccine. The specimen comprised CD4+ T cells sorted from PBMCs, sampled 45 days after the yellow fever booster vaccination. The CDR3 region has the sequence CASSYSSGRIQETQYF. The DNA sequence is as follows: TGTGCCAGCAGTTACAGTTCGGGGCGAATCCAAGAGACCCAGTACTTC.